The 14 T cell receptor beta chains listed next were all sequenced from one sample in a study of blood T cell repertoires in COVID-19. Clones were sequenced by immunoSEQ multiplex PCR, and TCRdb holds only the in-frame ones, with some missing. The table has more than 250,000 clones, around 87% seen once. The sample was peripheral blood. All receptors come from a man aged 50-60 years with active or convalescent COVID-19.

This chain uses TRBV2 with TRBJ1-4; 10 bases map to TRBD1. The CDR3 has 16 residues. Per germline, CDR1 SNHLY and CDR2 FYNNEI. The V segment lost 5 bases and the J segment 3 bases; nucleotides outside the gene matches: 6. The CDR3 spells CASSRQGAGSNEKLFF. CDR3 in DNA: TGTGCCAGCAGTCGACAGGGGGCTGGTTCTAATGAAAAACTGTTTTTT.

V and J are TRBV7-9 and TRBJ2-7; possibly TRBD2 for D (6 bases). This CDR3 is built from 16 residues. Trimming stripped 3 bases from V and 1 base from J, with 16 bases between. Per germline, CDR1 SEHNR and CDR2 FQNEAQ (reference sequence). The CDR3 DNA reads TGTGCCAGCAGCTTCCTCGGGATGGGGAGGTCCTACGAGCAGTACTTC. It translates to CASSFLGMGRSYEQYF.

The V call is TRBV10-3, the J call TRBJ1-6; D is uncertain. V was cut by 4 bases and J by 5 bases, with 18 bases left in between. Germline V CDR1 and CDR2: ENHRY, SYGVKD. The CDR3 runs 17 residues. The CDR3 sequence: CAISVSSGYGDNSPLHF. The CDR3 DNA is TGTGCCATCAGTGTTAGTTCGGGTTATGGAGATAATTCACCCCTCCACTTT.

The V and J genes are TRBV2 and TRBJ1-1, with unresolved D. Germline-derived CDR1 and CDR2 are SNHLY and FYNNEI. The CDR3 covers 13 residues. Trimming took off 4 bases at V and 2 bases at J, with 8 bases between the two ends. DNA for the CDR3: TGTGCCAGCAGTGGAGGGCAAAACACTGAAGCTTTCTTT. It specifies CASSGGQNTEAFF.

The chain uses TRBV27 and TRBJ2-2; TRBD1 might be the D (6 bases). CDR1 and CDR2 from the germline V gene are MNHEY and SMNVEV (reference sequence). V was cut by 6 bases and J by 1 base, with 9 bases left in between. This CDR3 has 14 amino acids. The CDR3 region is CASSSGQNTGELFF. As DNA, the CDR3 is TGTGCCAGCAGCTCGGGACAGAACACCGGGGAGCTGTTTTTT.

This rearrangement joins TRBV7-9 to TRBJ1-2, with TRBD1 matching over 8 bases. Germline V gene sequence: CDR1 SEHNR, CDR2 FQNEAQ (reference sequence). V lost 5 bases, J lost 8 bases, and 13 bases stayed unmatched. CDR3 length: 15 amino acids. CDR3 nucleotide sequence: TGTGCCAGCAGCCTCAGGACAGGGCCGGGGGTAGGCTACACCTTC. This codes for CASSLRTGPGVGYTF.

This clone was seen a single time. The CDR3 DNA reads TGTGCCAGCAGCACACGACTAGTAGGTGAGCAGTTCTTC. It yields the protein CASSTRLVGEQFF. The rearrangement links TRBV7-2 to TRBJ2-1, with D possibly matching TRBD2 (6 bases). This CDR3 contains 13 residues. V lost 5 bases and J 9 bases, leaving 14 bases between the germline ends. CDR1 SGHTA and CDR2 FQGNSA come from the germline V gene.

This clone was recorded only once. The genes are TRBV28 and TRBJ1-2; maybe TRBD1 (5 bases). Germline CDR1 and CDR2: MDHEN and SYDVKM. The CDR3 is 13 amino acids. The V gene lost 3 bases and the J gene lost 6 bases, with 11 bases spanning the gap. CDR3 DNA sequence: TGTGCCAGCAGTTTGCCCAGGGCTGATGGCTACACCTTC. Residues: CASSLPRADGYTF.

This chain uses TRBV11-1 with TRBJ2-1; 7 bases are a match to TRBD1. Germline values: CDR1 SGHAT, CDR2 FQDESV (reference sequence). The V segment lost 4 bases and the J segment 0 bases; nucleotides outside the gene matches: 12. This CDR3 is 18 amino acids long. As DNA, the CDR3 is TGTGCCAGCAGCTCAGCAGGGACAGCTCTATACTCCTACAATGAGCAGTTCTTC. It is translated as CASSSAGTALYSYNEQFF. Full variable domain (rest looked up from reference TRBV11-1 and TRBJ2-1): EAEVAQSPRYKITEKSQAVAFWCDPISGHATLYWYRQILGQGPELLVQFQDESVVDDSQLPKDRFSAERLKGVDSTLKIQPAELGDSAMYLCASSSAGTALYSYNEQFFGPGTRLTVL.

This clone was observed a few times. This chain uses TRBV3-1 (or the pseudogene TRBV3-2) with TRBJ2-5; TRBD1 might be the D (6 bases). Germline CDR1 is LGHDT and CDR2 is YNNKEL (reference sequence). This CDR3 spans 13 amino acids. V lost 5 bases, J lost 7 bases, and 14 bases lay in between. The CDR3 sequence is CASSTQGSGTQYF. The DNA for the CDR3 is TGTGCCAGCAGCACACAGGGTTCGGGGACCCAGTACTTC.

The V gene is TRBV5-4, the J gene TRBJ2-7; 7 nucleotides match TRBD1. Germline V lookup: CDR1 SGHNT, CDR2 YYREEE (reference sequence). The CDR3 covers 14 residues. With V trimmed by 2 bases and J by 0 bases, 2 bases remained unmatched. The CDR3 DNA reads TGTGCCAGCAGCTTTGGGGACAGCTCCTACGAGCAGTACTTC. This sequence encodes CASSFGDSSYEQYF.

This clone was recorded only once. The gene calls are TRBV7-2 and TRBJ1-4; TRBD1 might be the D (5 bases). V was pared by 2 bases and J by 8 bases, with 15 bases between. The CDR3 is made up of 15 amino acids. Looked up from germline, CDR1 is SGHTA and CDR2 is FQGNSA. CDR3 bases: TGTGCCAGCAGCTTAAGGTTTGGCAGGGAAGAAAAACTGTTTTTT. Translation gives CASSLRFGREEKLFF.

The rearrangement links TRBV6-4 to TRBJ2-3; 11 positions agree with TRBD2. Germline V gene sequence: CDR1 MRHNA, CDR2 SNTAGT. With V trimmed by 6 bases and J by 4 bases, 12 bases remained unmatched. This CDR3 comprises 17 residues. In DNA, the CDR3 is TGTGCCAGCAGGGGGACTAGCGGTTACGCACGACCAGATACGCAGTATTTT. This gives the protein CASRGTSGYARPDTQYF.

V usage is TRBV7-9 and J usage is TRBJ2-1; 11 nucleotides agree with TRBD1. V was clipped by 4 bases and J by 0 bases; unmatched bases: 11. Germline CDR1 SEHNR, CDR2 FQNEAQ (reference sequence). The CDR3 has 19 amino acids. CDR3 in amino acids: CASSSNPGTGGSSYNEQFF. CDR3 coding DNA: TGTGCCAGCAGCTCTAACCCCGGGACAGGGGGGAGCTCCTACAATGAGCAGTTCTTC.